This T cell receptor beta chain was captured in a study of blood T cell repertoires in COVID-19. Whole-study context: Both acute and convalescent COVID-19 samples were obtained from the United States, Italy and Spain. In each case, the material was cDNA or gDNA derived from T cells, B-cell-depleted T cells, or PBMCs.

Participants were placed into cohorts based on the clinical history they reported. The V end was cut by 8 bases, the J end by 5 bases, with 19 bases between. In germline, CDR1 is MNHEY, CDR2 SMNVEV (reference sequence). CDR3 length: 16 amino acids. This clone has only a few counts. Clones were read by immunoSEQ multiplex PCR, and TCRdb kept only the in-frame ones, dropping some. Among about 340,000 clones listed, about 86% were seen once. The chain uses TRBV27 and TRBJ1-6, with D tentatively TRBD1 (6 bases). This clonotype was sampled from a woman between 40 and 50 years old with acute COVID-19. Material for sequencing was PBMCs or T cells enriched from blood (not recorded which). The CDR3 spells CASQPGGLRNNSPLHF. The CDR3 bases are TGTGCCAGCCAACCCGGGGGGCTTCGGAATAATTCACCCCTCCACTTT.